Listed below are T cell receptor beta chains from one sample, sequenced in a study of identical twins. In TCRdb, the 5' RACE reads were re-called with MiXCR into one record per CDR3 protein. Altogether 400,000 to 500,000 distinct CDR3 sequences are present, around an eighth being singletons, with the ten largest covering more than 0.8%. This same sample was also taken into another study, of yellow fever vaccine responses in identical twins.

Sequencing was done on a sample of CD4+ T cells sorted from blood. The receptor set was obtained from a woman under 30 in good health. The CDR3 runs from the conserved cysteine through the conserved F or W. The order of the fields is CDR3 length, clone size, V gene, D gene, J gene, CDR3 protein, CDR3 DNA. A D gene is named only where the DNA matches it firmly. Clone size, where shown, is once, few, many, or a class for clones that have expanded.

len: 13; abundance: .; v_gene: TRBV19; d_gene: TRBD1; j_gene: TRBJ2-1; CDR3aa: CASSSKGAGEQFF; CDR3nt: TGTGCCAGTAGTTCTAAGGGGGCCGGTGAGCAGTTCTTC
len: 13; abundance: .; v_gene: TRBV6-5; d_gene: .; j_gene: TRBJ2-2; CDR3aa: CASSSILAGELFF; CDR3nt: TGTGCCAGCAGTTCCATTCTGGCCGGGGAGCTGTTTTTT
len: 13; abundance: few; v_gene: TRBV2; d_gene: .; j_gene: TRBJ2-4; CDR3aa: CASRYRGGNIQYF; CDR3nt: TGTGCCAGCAGATATAGGGGGGGGAACATTCAGTACTTC
len: 15; abundance: few; v_gene: TRBV6-7; d_gene: TRBD2; j_gene: TRBJ2-7; CDR3aa: CASSSREGFSYEQYF; CDR3nt: TGTGCCAGCAGTTCCAGGGAGGGGTTTTCCTACGAGCAGTACTTC
len: 17; abundance: few; v_gene: TRBV6-5; d_gene: TRBD1; j_gene: TRBJ2-2; CDR3aa: CASSYSVTGVHTGELFF; CDR3nt: TGTGCCAGCAGTTACTCGGTGACAGGGGTACACACCGGGGAGCTGTTTTTT
len: 13; abundance: .; v_gene: TRBV24-1; d_gene: .; j_gene: TRBJ2-2; CDR3aa: CATSDLNPGELFF; CDR3nt: TGTGCCACCAGTGATTTGAATCCCGGGGAGCTGTTTTTT
len: 15; abundance: few; v_gene: TRBV9; d_gene: TRBD1; j_gene: TRBJ1-2; CDR3aa: CASSEGGQGAGGYTF; CDR3nt: TGTGCCAGCAGCGAGGGTGGACAGGGGGCAGGTGGCTACACCTTC
len: 15; abundance: many; v_gene: TRBV5-1; d_gene: .; j_gene: TRBJ2-1; CDR3aa: CAIPGTQEAYNEQFF; CDR3nt: TGCGCCATCCCCGGGACTCAGGAAGCCTACAATGAGCAGTTCTTC
len: 14; abundance: .; v_gene: TRBV7-9; d_gene: TRBD1; j_gene: TRBJ2-7; CDR3aa: CASSSRQGRHEQYF; CDR3nt: TGTGCCAGCAGCTCGAGACAGGGTCGGCACGAGCAGTACTTC
len: 19; abundance: .; v_gene: TRBV10-3; d_gene: TRBD2; j_gene: TRBJ2-7; CDR3aa: CAISLGGLKTSGRPYEQYF; CDR3nt: TGTGCCATCAGCCTAGGGGGCCTCAAGACTAGCGGGAGGCCCTACGAGCAGTACTTC
len: 16; abundance: .; v_gene: TRBV12-3/TRBV12-4; d_gene: .; j_gene: TRBJ2-3; CDR3aa: CASSLVGGPTADTQYF; CDR3nt: TGTGCCAGCAGTTTAGTAGGAGGGCCCACCGCGGATACGCAGTATTTT
len: 13; abundance: .; v_gene: TRBV9; d_gene: .; j_gene: TRBJ1-6; CDR3aa: CASSVGNNSPLHF; CDR3nt: TGTGCCAGCAGCGTAGGGAATAATTCACCCCTCCACTTT
len: 15; abundance: .; v_gene: TRBV12-3/TRBV12-4; d_gene: TRBD1; j_gene: TRBJ2-2; CDR3aa: CASNRDRVNTGELFF; CDR3nt: TGTGCCAGCAACCGGGACAGAGTAAACACCGGGGAGCTGTTTTTT
len: 14; abundance: .; v_gene: TRBV5-1; d_gene: .; j_gene: TRBJ2-3; CDR3aa: CSSSRGQPTDTQYF; CDR3nt: TGCTCCAGCAGCCGAGGACAGCCCACAGATACGCAGTATTTT
len: 13; abundance: many; v_gene: TRBV3-1; d_gene: .; j_gene: TRBJ1-5; CDR3aa: CASSQDRDQPQHF; CDR3nt: TGTGCCAGCAGCCAAGATAGGGATCAGCCCCAGCATTTT
len: 14; abundance: many; v_gene: TRBV29-1; d_gene: .; j_gene: TRBJ2-7; CDR3aa: CSVEDSRQGYEQYF; CDR3nt: TGCAGCGTTGAAGATTCCAGGCAGGGCTACGAGCAGTACTTC
len: 22; abundance: .; v_gene: TRBV4-1; d_gene: TRBD2; j_gene: TRBJ2-3; CDR3aa: CASSRGGSGLAGGPSSTDTQYF; CDR3nt: TGCGCCAGCAGCCGTGGGGGTTCCGGACTAGCGGGAGGGCCCTCTAGCACAGATACGCAGTATTTT
len: 15; abundance: .; v_gene: TRBV4-1; d_gene: .; j_gene: TRBJ1-5; CDR3aa: CASSQDAGLNQPQHF; CDR3nt: TGCGCCAGCAGCCAAGACGCCGGGTTGAATCAGCCCCAGCATTTT
len: 12; abundance: .; v_gene: TRBV10-3; d_gene: .; j_gene: TRBJ2-2; CDR3aa: CAIAPDTGELFF; CDR3nt: TGTGCCATAGCCCCAGACACCGGGGAGCTGTTTTTT
len: 15; abundance: .; v_gene: TRBV6-5; d_gene: .; j_gene: TRBJ2-1; CDR3aa: CASSYSSPGRNEQFF; CDR3nt: TGTGCCAGCAGTTACTCGAGTCCAGGGAGGAATGAGCAGTTCTTC
len: 18; abundance: .; v_gene: TRBV11-2; d_gene: .; j_gene: TRBJ2-3; CDR3aa: CASSYRIKGGALTDTQYF; CDR3nt: TGTGCCAGCAGCTATCGAATCAAGGGGGGGGCCCTGACAGATACGCAGTATTTT
len: 17; abundance: few; v_gene: TRBV5-1; d_gene: TRBD2; j_gene: TRBJ2-1; CDR3aa: CASSLVDGLAGGNEQFF; CDR3nt: TGCGCCAGCAGCTTGGTTGACGGACTAGCGGGGGGGAATGAGCAGTTCTTC
len: 14; abundance: few; v_gene: TRBV14; d_gene: .; j_gene: TRBJ2-2; CDR3aa: CASSYFRDAGELFF; CDR3nt: TGTGCCAGCAGTTACTTTAGGGATGCCGGGGAGCTGTTTTTT
len: 13; abundance: few; v_gene: TRBV7-2; d_gene: .; j_gene: TRBJ1-5; CDR3aa: CASSSQVNQPQHF; CDR3nt: TGTGCCAGCAGCTCTCAGGTCAATCAGCCCCAGCATTTT
len: 16; abundance: .; v_gene: TRBV7-2; d_gene: TRBD1; j_gene: TRBJ1-1; CDR3aa: CASSYSGGAKSTEAFF; CDR3nt: TGTGCCAGCAGCTACTCAGGGGGGGCTAAGAGCACTGAAGCTTTCTTT
len: 15; abundance: few; v_gene: TRBV20-1; d_gene: TRBD2; j_gene: TRBJ2-4; CDR3aa: CSARVEAGSRNIQYF; CDR3nt: TGCAGTGCTAGAGTCGAAGCGGGATCTAGAAACATTCAGTACTTC
len: 18; abundance: few; v_gene: TRBV3-1; d_gene: .; j_gene: TRBJ2-7; CDR3aa: CASSQESAGDLLSYEQYF; CDR3nt: TGTGCCAGCAGCCAAGAGTCGGCAGGGGATCTCCTCTCCTACGAGCAGTACTTC
len: 15; abundance: .; v_gene: TRBV2; d_gene: TRBD2; j_gene: TRBJ2-2; CDR3aa: CASSPGTKNTGELFF; CDR3nt: TGTGCCAGCAGTCCCGGGACTAAGAACACCGGGGAGCTGTTTTTT
len: 16; abundance: .; v_gene: TRBV20-1; d_gene: TRBD2; j_gene: TRBJ2-5; CDR3aa: CSATTASGAHQETQYF; CDR3nt: TGCAGTGCTACTACAGCTAGCGGGGCCCACCAAGAGACCCAGTACTTC
len: 15; abundance: .; v_gene: TRBV20-1; d_gene: .; j_gene: TRBJ2-7; CDR3aa: CSARDQRRDRYEQYF; CDR3nt: TGCAGTGCTAGAGATCAACGGCGGGACCGCTACGAGCAGTACTTC
len: 15; abundance: few; v_gene: TRBV5-1; d_gene: .; j_gene: TRBJ2-4; CDR3aa: CASTQTPGAKNIQYF; CDR3nt: TGCGCCAGCACCCAAACACCAGGGGCCAAAAACATTCAGTACTTC
len: 16; abundance: few; v_gene: TRBV5-5; d_gene: .; j_gene: TRBJ2-1; CDR3aa: CASSLDGSRGNNEQFF; CDR3nt: TGTGCCAGCAGCTTGGATGGGTCGAGGGGTAACAATGAGCAGTTCTTC
len: 17; abundance: many; v_gene: TRBV12-3/TRBV12-4; d_gene: TRBD1; j_gene: TRBJ2-7; CDR3aa: CASSSQPGGVDSYEQYF; CDR3nt: TGTGCCAGCAGTTCTCAGCCAGGGGGCGTCGACTCCTACGAGCAGTACTTC
len: 18; abundance: .; v_gene: TRBV6-2/TRBV6-3; d_gene: TRBD2; j_gene: TRBJ2-1; CDR3aa: CASSPQTSGIGYYYEQFF; CDR3nt: TGTGCCAGCAGTCCTCAGACTAGCGGGATAGGGTACTACTATGAGCAGTTCTTC
len: 16; abundance: .; v_gene: TRBV11-3; d_gene: TRBD1; j_gene: TRBJ2-5; CDR3aa: CASSPDRENRGETQYF; CDR3nt: TGTGCCAGCAGCCCTGATCGAGAGAACAGGGGAGAGACCCAGTACTTC
len: 13; abundance: .; v_gene: TRBV3-1; d_gene: .; j_gene: TRBJ1-5; CDR3aa: CASSTNSNQPQHF; CDR3nt: TGTGCCAGCAGCACCAATAGCAATCAGCCCCAGCATTTT
len: 14; abundance: few; v_gene: TRBV29-1; d_gene: .; j_gene: TRBJ2-1; CDR3aa: CSAPGESSYNEQFF; CDR3nt: TGCAGCGCCCCCGGAGAAAGCTCCTACAATGAGCAGTTCTTC
len: 17; abundance: once; v_gene: TRBV15; d_gene: TRBD1; j_gene: TRBJ2-3; CDR3aa: CATSRRGSATGADTQYF; CDR3nt: TGTGCCACCAGCAGACGCGGCTCCGCGACAGGGGCGGATACGCAGTATTTT
len: 9; abundance: .; v_gene: TRBV21-1; d_gene: .; j_gene: TRBJ1-1; CDR3aa: CARLSLWLF; CDR3nt: TGTGCCAGACTAAGTCTGTGGCTATTT
len: 17; abundance: .; v_gene: TRBV13; d_gene: TRBD2; j_gene: TRBJ2-1; CDR3aa: CASSFYSPSGSLNEQFF; CDR3nt: TGTGCCAGCAGCTTCTATTCCCCTAGCGGGAGTTTAAATGAGCAGTTCTTC
len: 14; abundance: few; v_gene: TRBV6-5; d_gene: .; j_gene: TRBJ2-1; CDR3aa: CASSYPGLTREQFF; CDR3nt: TGTGCCAGCAGTTACCCGGGACTCACAAGGGAGCAGTTCTTC
len: 15; abundance: .; v_gene: TRBV12-3/TRBV12-4; d_gene: TRBD1; j_gene: TRBJ1-5; CDR3aa: CASSRAGGEDQPQHF; CDR3nt: TGTGCCAGCAGTCGAGCAGGGGGCGAGGATCAGCCCCAGCATTTT
len: 12; abundance: .; v_gene: TRBV9; d_gene: .; j_gene: TRBJ2-1; CDR3aa: CASSPPAFEQFF; CDR3nt: TGTGCCAGCAGCCCCCCGGCGTTCGAGCAGTTCTTC
len: 15; abundance: few; v_gene: TRBV20-1; d_gene: TRBD2; j_gene: TRBJ2-3; CDR3aa: CSARSSGASTDTQYF; CDR3nt: TGCAGTGCTAGGAGTAGCGGGGCTAGCACAGATACGCAGTATTTT
len: 15; abundance: .; v_gene: TRBV5-1; d_gene: .; j_gene: TRBJ2-3; CDR3aa: CASSFGGGFTDTQYF; CDR3nt: TGCGCCAGCAGCTTTGGCGGGGGCTTCACAGATACGCAGTATTTT
len: 11; abundance: .; v_gene: TRBV6-5; d_gene: .; j_gene: TRBJ2-3; CDR3aa: CASSYSSITYF; CDR3nt: TGTGCCAGCAGTTACTCATCTATAACGTATTTT